These T cell receptor beta chains were read from a single sample in a study of T-cell reconstitution after alpha-beta-depleted transplantation in children. Via MiXCR, TCRdb re-called the PCR reads, giving one row per CDR3 protein. Among about 110,000 distinct CDR3 sequences listed, more than 20% were seen once. The sample here was PBMCs, mostly from graft donor cells, taken 180 days after TCRalphabeta/CD19-depleted stem cell transplant. These receptors were obtained from a male patient between 2 and 10 years old who had a stem cell transplant for chronic granulomatous disease, so the T cells may come from the graft donor. Both conserved end residues are part of each CDR3. Fields, in order: clone size, V gene, D gene, J gene, CDR3 DNA, CDR3 protein. D genes are given only for firm matches. Some rows mark clone size as missing; the rest say once, few, many or name a class of expanded clone.

>-|TRBV13|-|TRBJ2-3
TGTGCCAGCAGCTCGCCAGCGCGTACGCAGTATTTT
CASSSPARTQYF
>few|TRBV5-4|-|TRBJ2-1
TGTGCCAGCAGGCCTATAGGACTCGCGATGAGGTACAATGAGCAGTTCTTC
CASRPIGLAMRYNEQFF
>few|TRBV11-2|-|TRBJ2-5
TGTGCCAGCAGTCTACCACTGGCGGAGACCCAGTACTTC
CASSLPLAETQYF
>many|TRBV16|TRBD1|TRBJ1-1
TGTGCCAGCAGCCTACGACAGGGTTTCGACACTGAAGCTTTCTTT
CASSLRQGFDTEAFF
>few|TRBV5-1|-|TRBJ2-2
TGCGCCAGCAGCCCAGACGTACGAGGCGGTACCGGGGAGCTGTTTTTT
CASSPDVRGGTGELFF
>few|TRBV20-1|-|TRBJ2-2
TGCAGTGCTCAGAAAGACGGGGGCGGGGAGCTGTTTTTT
CSAQKDGGGELFF
>once|TRBV12-3/TRBV12-4|TRBD2|TRBJ2-7
TGTGCCAGCAGTTTAGCCGGGAGGGCGTGTGAGCAGTACTTC
CASSLAGRACEQYF
>many|TRBV5-1|-|TRBJ1-2
TGCGCCAGCAGCACCGGGGGATATGGCTACACCTTC
CASSTGGYGYTF
>-|TRBV5-4|-|TRBJ1-4
TGTGCCAGCAGCCCACGGGAAGAAGAAAAACTGTTTTTT
CASSPREEEKLFF
>many|TRBV5-1|-|TRBJ2-5
TGCGCCAGCAGTGTTGGGGCCTCCCCACTTCGAAATAAAGAGACCCAGTACTTC
CASSVGASPLRNKETQYF
>-|TRBV10-3|TRBD1|TRBJ1-2
TGTGCCATCAGTGAACGTACAGGGGATGGCTACACCTTC
CAISERTGDGYTF
>few|TRBV15|-|TRBJ2-3
TGTGCCACCAGCAGAGATGGCGGGTCCCCCACAGATACGCAGTATTTT
CATSRDGGSPTDTQYF
>many|TRBV20-1|TRBD2|TRBJ2-1
TGCAGCGTACTCCTCAGCGGGAGGGCCGGCAATGAGCAGTTCTTC
CSVLLSGRAGNEQFF
>many|TRBV20-1|TRBD1|TRBJ2-7
TGCAGTGCCTTGACAGGGCTCCGCTCCTACGAGCAGTACTTC
CSALTGLRSYEQYF
>few|TRBV20-1|TRBD2|TRBJ2-7
TGCAGTGCCCCCCCAGGCCCGGGGGGCTACGAGCAGTACTTC
CSAPPGPGGYEQYF
>many|TRBV7-6|-|TRBJ2-1
TGTGCCAGCAGCTTAGTGGGAGCGATCTACAATGAGCAGTTCTTC
CASSLVGAIYNEQFF
>few|TRBV6-1|TRBD2|TRBJ2-5
TGTGCCAGCAGAACGTTGACTAGCGGGGCTACGGAGACCCAGTACTTC
CASRTLTSGATETQYF
>few|TRBV4-1|TRBD2|TRBJ2-3
TGCGCCAGCAGCCAAGATGGCCCTAGCGGGGTGTCAGATACGCAGTATTTT
CASSQDGPSGVSDTQYF
>-|TRBV20-1|TRBD1|TRBJ1-1
TGCAGTCCCGGACAGGGGATTCTTGGCACTGAAGCTTTCTTT
CSPGQGILGTEAFF
>few|TRBV5-1|-|TRBJ2-5
TGCGCCAGCAGCTTGGTCGCCACAGAGACCCAGTACTTC
CASSLVATETQYF
>many|TRBV20-1|-|TRBJ2-5
TGCAGTGCTAGAGATCTATCAGGGATGACCCAGTACTTC
CSARDLSGMTQYF
>many|TRBV6-2/TRBV6-3|-|TRBJ2-3
TGTGCCAGCAGTTACGAGGTCTATCCACCCACAGATACGCAGTATTTT
CASSYEVYPPTDTQYF
>-|TRBV20-1|-|TRBJ1-2
TGCAGTGCTAGCCCCACAGGGCTTAACTATGGCTACACCTTC
CSASPTGLNYGYTF
>few|TRBV20-1|-|TRBJ1-1
TGCAGTGCTAGTGGACACCGGAACACTGAAGCTTTCTTT
CSASGHRNTEAFF
>-|TRBV3-1|-|TRBJ2-1
TGTGCCAGCAGCCAAGAATTAGTGAAGTACAATGAGCAGTTCTTC
CASSQELVKYNEQFF
>few|TRBV12-3/TRBV12-4|-|TRBJ1-1
TGTGCCAGCAGTTTTAATTTAGACGACACTGAAGCTTTCTTT
CASSFNLDDTEAFF
>many|TRBV6-5|-|TRBJ2-2
TGTGCCAGCAGTTACTCTCAGGGTGGTCGGTTTTCCGGGGAGCTGTTTTTT
CASSYSQGGRFSGELFF
>many|TRBV5-1|TRBD2|TRBJ2-1
TGCGCCAGCAGCTTGGTCGGGGGACTAGCGGGATGGAATGAGCAGTTCTTC
CASSLVGGLAGWNEQFF
>many|TRBV5-1|-|TRBJ2-1
TGCGCCAGCAGCCCGGAGGGAAAGACTTTAGTGGTGCATGAGCAGTTCTTC
CASSPEGKTLVVHEQFF
>many|TRBV10-3|-|TRBJ2-7
TGTGCCATCAGCCCTAGTAGCGGCGAGCAGTACTTC
CAISPSSGEQYF
>many|TRBV12-3/TRBV12-4|TRBD1|TRBJ2-5
TGTGCCAGCAGTGCGGGACAGGGGCAAGAGACCCAGTACTTC
CASSAGQGQETQYF
>few|TRBV12-3/TRBV12-4|-|TRBJ2-2
TGTGCCAGCAGGACAGTGGACACGAACACCGGGGAGCTGTTTTTT
CASRTVDTNTGELFF
>-|TRBV12-3/TRBV12-4|-|TRBJ1-3
TGTGCCAGCAGTTTACAAGGGTTCTCTGGAAACACCATATATTTT
CASSLQGFSGNTIYF
>few|TRBV12-3/TRBV12-4|TRBD1|TRBJ1-2
TGTGCCAGCACCGGACAGGGTATCTATGGCTACACCTTC
CASTGQGIYGYTF
>many|TRBV12-3/TRBV12-4|-|TRBJ2-7
TGTGCCAGCAGAACCTCAGGGAACGAGCAGTACTTC
CASRTSGNEQYF
>-|TRBV7-2|-|TRBJ2-1
TGTGCCAGCAGATCTACGGGGCGTGAGCAGTTCTTC
CASRSTGREQFF
>many|TRBV5-6|-|TRBJ2-7
TGTGCCAGCAGCTTCGCGGGACAGCAGTACTTC
CASSFAGQQYF
>-|TRBV27|TRBD1|TRBJ2-7
TGTGCCAGCAGTTGGATGGGACAGGGTGGCTACGAGCAGTACTTC
CASSWMGQGGYEQYF
>-|TRBV27|-|TRBJ2-1
TGTGCCAGCAGTCCTTTAGGTAACAGGGCGTCGAAGCAGTTCTTC
CASSPLGNRASKQFF